This TCR beta chain was profiled in a study of cytomegalovirus exposure and HLA in healthy donors. In the PCR, 60 Vbeta and 13 Jbeta primers were used. Here immunoSEQ multiplex PCR was the method, and the copy in TCRdb shows in-frame clones only, minus some. The table shows about 200,000 clones, with approximately 81% occurring only once. The TCR was taken from a man younger than 40 in good health and CMV-seronegative. Sequenced material: PBMCs.

Here the CDR3 reads CASSLDRVVHGYTF. For the CDR3, the DNA is TGTGCCAGCAGTTTAGACAGGGTGGTCCATGGCTACACCTTC. The chain joins TRBV28 to TRBJ1-2, with 7 positions matching TRBD1. J was trimmed by 6 bases and V by 2 bases; bases with no gene match: 6. CDR3 length: 14 residues. The germline V gene encodes CDR1 MDHEN and CDR2 SYDVKM.